This T cell receptor beta chain is drawn from a study of neurological immune-mediated disorders. TCRdb reprocessed the 5' RACE reads with MiXCR, giving one entry per CDR3 protein. The sample contains about 4,800 distinct CDR3 sequences, about 22% of which appear only once. This clonotype was seen many times. This CDR3 has 16 amino acids. Looked up from germline, CDR1 is SGHVS and CDR2 is FQNEAQ. V lost 1 base and J 4 bases, leaving 16 bases between the germline ends. This receptor was taken from a woman aged 55-70 years with HTLV-1-associated myelopathy (HAM/TSP). V gene TRBV7-8 combines with J gene TRBJ1-2, with D possibly TRBD1 on 5 matching bases. Sequenced material: CD8+ T cells from blood. The CDR3 loop reads CASSLEEAGTTYGYTF. In DNA form, the CDR3 reads TGTGCCAGCAGCTTAGAGGAGGCCGGGACCACCTATGGCTACACCTTC.